The 25 T cell receptor beta chains given below trace back to one sample, sequenced in a study of cytomegalovirus exposure and HLA in healthy donors. The PCR employed 60 Vbeta primers together with 13 Jbeta primers. The repertoire was sequenced with immunoSEQ multiplex PCR; TCRdb's copy has only in-frame clones and lacks some. The repertoire holds approximately 130,000 clones, with around nine tenths as singletons. The sequenced sample was PBMCs. The receptors here all came from a woman in her 30s in good health and CMV-seronegative.

This clone has a handful of counts. The gene calls are TRBV29-1 and TRBJ2-7; no definite D call. Looked up from germline, CDR1 is SQVTM and CDR2 is ANQGSEA. With 3 bases removed from V and 2 bases from J, the gap between germline ends came to 8 bases. CDR3 size: 12 residues. The CDR3 sequence: CSVDGGPYEQYF. As DNA, the CDR3 is TGCAGCGTTGATGGCGGCCCCTACGAGCAGTACTTC.

V usage is TRBV23-1 and J usage is TRBJ2-1; D is possibly TRBD2 (7 bases). TRBV23-1 is an ORF, with its function uncertain. V dropped 3 bases and J dropped 3 bases, with 12 bases sitting between them. There are 15 residues in the CDR3. The DNA for the CDR3 is TGCGCCAGCAGTCAGGAGGGGGGGCGCTACAATGAGCAGTTCTTC. Translated, it gives CASSQEGGRYNEQFF.

This chain joins TRBV28 and TRBJ1-1; 8 bases match TRBD1. The CDR3 sequence is 16 residues long. Unmatched junction bases numbered 11, after V lost 3 bases and J lost 5 bases. CDR1 is MDHEN, CDR2 SYDVKM, per germline. DNA for the CDR3: TGTGCCAGCAGTTTTGGAGGCAGGGGGCTATATACTGAAGCTTTCTTT. It encodes CASSFGGRGLYTEAFF.

The V call is TRBV19, the J call TRBJ2-7, with TRBD1 matching 8 bases. Germline-derived CDR1 and CDR2 are LNHDA and SQIVND (reference sequence). The CDR3 loop spans 14 amino acids. Losses at the gene ends were 5 bases for V and 1 base for J; bases not matched to a gene: 4. The CDR3 spells CASSDGTGSYEQYF. The CDR3 coding sequence is TGTGCCAGTAGTGACGGGACAGGTTCCTACGAGCAGTACTTC.

This clone has more than one count but fewer than ten. The genes are TRBV5-1 and TRBJ1-5; TRBD1 might be the D (6 bases). The length of the CDR3 is 15 residues. The germline gives CDR1 SGHRS, CDR2 YFSETQ. V lost 0 bases and J lost 4, with 11 bases in between. CDR3: CASSLGAGANQPQHF. The CDR3 DNA is TGCGCCAGCAGCTTGGGGGCAGGGGCTAATCAGCCCCAGCATTTT.

The rearrangement links TRBV7-3 to TRBJ2-2; D perhaps matches TRBD1 (6 bases). CDR3 length: 14 residues. The germline V and J ends were trimmed by 5 bases and 5 bases, with 12 bases remaining between them. The germline CDR1 and CDR2 sequences are SGHTA and FQGTGA. CDR3: CASSPTGSTGELFF. Here the CDR3 DNA reads TGTGCCAGCAGCCCAACAGGGTCTACCGGGGAGCTGTTTTTT.

V gene TRBV4-1 combines with J gene TRBJ2-1, with 8 bases lining up with TRBD1. The V gene end was trimmed by 0 bases and the J gene end by 7 bases; junction bases not matched to a gene: 8. Germline loops: CDR1 MGHRA, CDR2 YSYEKL. This CDR3 region has 16 residues. CDR3 residues: CASSQDPGTGRNEQFF. CDR3 nucleotide sequence: TGCGCCAGCAGCCAAGACCCCGGGACAGGTCGTAATGAGCAGTTCTTC.

The J gene is TRBJ1-1, the V gene TRBV29-1; a weak D match, TRBD1 (5 bases). Trimming took 8 bases from V and 4 from J, leaving 17 bases between them. The length of the CDR3 is 13 residues. Germline CDR1 and CDR2: SQVTM and ANQGSEA. CDR3 sequence reads: CSPMTDDSTEAFF. In nucleotides, the CDR3 is TGCAGCCCTATGACAGACGACAGCACTGAAGCTTTCTTT.

V is TRBV5-4 and J is TRBJ2-5; 9 nucleotides align to TRBD2. This CDR3 is 16 amino acids long. Trimming took 1 base from V and 1 from J; bases not matched to a gene: 5. Per germline, CDR1 SGHNT and CDR2 YYREEE (reference sequence). The CDR3 DNA follows: TGTGCCAGCAGCTTGAAGGCGGGGGGGGTCCAAGAGACCCAGTACTTC. Amino acid sequence: CASSLKAGGVQETQYF.

CDR3 loop: CASSKQQSSGNTIYF. CDR3 nucleotides: TGTGCCAGCAGTAAACAACAGTCATCTGGAAACACCATATATTTT. This chain links TRBV6-5 with TRBJ1-3; D ambiguous. The CDR3 length is 15 residues. In germline, CDR1 is MNHEY, CDR2 SVGAGI. V was trimmed by 5 bases and J by 1 base, leaving 12 bases between them.

This rearrangement joins TRBV15 to TRBJ2-2; TRBD2 is a possible D gene (6 bases). This CDR3 contains 16 residues. V lost 1 base, J lost 5 bases, and 14 bases lay in between. Germline CDR1 is LNHNV and CDR2 is YYDKDF (reference sequence). This CDR3 is CATSRAGTAGTGELFF. The CDR3 nucleotides are TGTGCCACCAGCAGAGCAGGCACCGCGGGGACCGGGGAGCTGTTTTTT.

Note on this clone: Because the CDR3's place on the DNA is in doubt, the DNA is left out and the CDR3 is given as listed by TCRdb. The chain uses TRBV28 and TRBJ2-3; TRBD2 is the table's D call, not checked against the DNA. Germline CDR1 MDHEN, CDR2 SYDVKM. The CDR3 extends over 17 residues, inclusive of both ends. The CDR3 reads CASSSSGGGGPQHTQYF.

This clone was observed once. The rearrangement uses TRBV28 and TRBJ2-7; 9 positions match TRBD1. V shed 4 bases, J shed 3 bases, and the junction held 10 bases outside the gene matches. There are 16 residues in the CDR3. Germline values: CDR1 MDHEN, CDR2 SYDVKM. The CDR3 region has the DNA TGTGCCAGCAGTTCCCTGACAGGGGGAAGTTTCTACGAGCAGTACTTC. This translates into CASSSLTGGSFYEQYF.

The chain couples TRBV19 to TRBJ1-4; no definite D call. There are 14 residues in the CDR3. The ends were cut back, 5 bases at V and 5 bases at J, with 12 bases in the middle. Germline loops: CDR1 LNHDA, CDR2 SQIVND (reference sequence). The CDR3 bases are TGTGCCAGTAGTTCGTGGGCTGTAAATGAAAAACTGTTTTTT. Its translation is CASSSWAVNEKLFF.

This clone is a singleton in its sample. The J gene is TRBJ2-3, the V gene TRBV19; no reliable D call. Between the trimmed V and J ends, which lost 6 bases and 0 bases, there was a span of 10 bases. The germline V gene encodes CDR1 LNHDA and CDR2 SQIVND (reference sequence). There are 14 residues in the CDR3. The CDR3 here is CASSPGPSTDTQYF. For the CDR3, the DNA is TGTGCCAGTAGCCCGGGTCCTAGCACAGATACGCAGTATTTT.

This chain uses TRBV25-1 with TRBJ1-3, with 8 nucleotides matching TRBD1. CDR3 size: 16 residues. With 4 bases clipped from V and 8 bases from J, the junction kept 13 bases outside the gene matches. From germline, CDR1 is MGHDK and CDR2 SYGVNS. The CDR3 protein is CASSVTYRTGLDTIYF. The DNA of the CDR3 is TGTGCCAGCAGTGTGACTTACAGGACAGGGTTAGACACCATATATTTT.

The genes are TRBV7-8 and TRBJ2-7; no clear D gene. CDR1 is SGHVS, CDR2 FQNEAQ, per germline. The CDR3 has 16 residues. Deletions cut 3 bases from V and 2 bases from J, with 17 bases between. The CDR3 region has the DNA TGTGCCAGCAGCTTCTTTGCCAACTTCCGAACCTACGAGCAGTACTTC. This codes for CASSFFANFRTYEQYF.

This chain uses TRBV28 with TRBJ2-7; 7 bases fit TRBD1. The germline CDR1 and CDR2 sequences are MDHEN and SYDVKM. The CDR3 loop spans 16 amino acids. Trimming cost V 5 bases and J 1 base; bases outside gene matches: 11. The CDR3 nucleotides are TGTGCCAGCAGTACCGTACATGGGACAGCTTCCTACGAGCAGTACTTC. This codes for CASSTVHGTASYEQYF.

The chain joins TRBV19 to TRBJ1-5; D might be TRBD1 (5 bases). Trimming shortened V by 9 bases and J by 1 base, and 13 bases separated the two germline ends. The CDR3 runs to 14 residues. Germline V gives CDR1 LNHDA, CDR2 SQIVND (reference sequence). The CDR3, as DNA: TGTGCCAGCCGTCCAGGGTGGAGCAATCAGCCCCAGCATTTT. As protein: CASRPGWSNQPQHF.

The J gene is TRBJ1-1, the V gene TRBV6-5; possibly TRBD1 for D (5 bases). The CDR3 covers 15 residues. CDR1 is MNHEY and CDR2 is SVGAGI in the germline V gene. Trimming cost V 7 bases and J 5 bases, with 20 bases left between them. The DNA for the CDR3 is TGTGCCAGCATATCCGGGGGATTGGGGCGGACTGAAGCTTTCTTT. It is translated as CASISGGLGRTEAFF.

The chain uses TRBV7-8 and TRBJ1-1; D remains ambiguous. The germline gives CDR1 SGHVS, CDR2 FQNEAQ. Deletions cut 2 bases from V and 0 bases from J, with 4 bases between. The CDR3 sequence is 13 residues long. CDR3 nucleotides: TGTGCCAGCAGCTTAACACTGAACACTGAAGCTTTCTTT. Amino acid sequence: CASSLTLNTEAFF.

The J gene is TRBJ1-2, the V gene TRBV9, with D unclear. Trimming pared 3 bases from V and 4 bases from J, leaving 16 bases between. The CDR3 is 15 residues long. Germline V gives CDR1 SGDLS, CDR2 YYNGEE. CDR3 nucleotide sequence: TGTGCCAGCAGCGCCCACGCGGGTTTAGGCTATGGCTACACCTTC. Translating gives CASSAHAGLGYGYTF.

The table lists this clone with a count of one. V is TRBV4-1 and J is TRBJ2-3; D might be TRBD2 (6 bases). The germline V gene has CDR1 MGHRA and CDR2 YSYEKL. The V end was cut by 1 base, the J end by 5 bases, with 25 bases between. CDR3 length: 19 residues. The CDR3 DNA sequence: TGCGCCAGCAGCCAAGGACCCGCCCAGAGGAGGGCCGGAGTAGATACGCAGTATTTT. Its translation: CASSQGPAQRRAGVDTQYF.

This chain joins TRBV6-5 and TRBJ2-1; 7 bases match TRBD2. The CDR3 has 15 residues. V trimming: 3 bases; J trimming: 5 bases; junction bases outside the gene matches: 7. Germline values: CDR1 MNHEY, CDR2 SVGAGI. CDR3 DNA sequence: TGTGCCAGCAGTTATCGCGGGAGAGCGGACAATGAGCAGTTCTTC. Amino acids: CASSYRGRADNEQFF.

Notes on this clone: The same CDR3 is also encoded by other DNA sequences in this sample. This chain uses TRBV6-6 with TRBJ2-7, with unresolved D. The CDR3 has 13 residues. Germline CDR1 is MNHNY and CDR2 is SVGAGI (reference sequence). V was shortened by 3 bases and J by 3 bases, with 9 bases between the two germline ends. CDR3 in DNA: TGTGCCAGCAGTTATTTAGTGAACTACGAGCAGTACTTC. Translation gives CASSYLVNYEQYF.